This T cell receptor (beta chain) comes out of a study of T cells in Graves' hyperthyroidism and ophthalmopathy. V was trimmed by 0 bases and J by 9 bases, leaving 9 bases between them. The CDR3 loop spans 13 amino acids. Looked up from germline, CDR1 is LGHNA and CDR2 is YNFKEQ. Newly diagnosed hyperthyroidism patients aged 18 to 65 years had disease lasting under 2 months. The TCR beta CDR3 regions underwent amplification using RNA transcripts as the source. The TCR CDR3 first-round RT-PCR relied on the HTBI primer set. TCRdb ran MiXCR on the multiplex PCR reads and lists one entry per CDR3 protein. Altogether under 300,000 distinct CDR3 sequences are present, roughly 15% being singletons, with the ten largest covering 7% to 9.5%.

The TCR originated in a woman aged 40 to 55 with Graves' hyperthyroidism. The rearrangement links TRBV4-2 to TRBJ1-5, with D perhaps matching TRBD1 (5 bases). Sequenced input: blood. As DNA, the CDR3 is TGTGCCAGCAGCCAAGATGGGGGTCGGCCCCAGCATTTT. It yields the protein CASSQDGGRPQHF.